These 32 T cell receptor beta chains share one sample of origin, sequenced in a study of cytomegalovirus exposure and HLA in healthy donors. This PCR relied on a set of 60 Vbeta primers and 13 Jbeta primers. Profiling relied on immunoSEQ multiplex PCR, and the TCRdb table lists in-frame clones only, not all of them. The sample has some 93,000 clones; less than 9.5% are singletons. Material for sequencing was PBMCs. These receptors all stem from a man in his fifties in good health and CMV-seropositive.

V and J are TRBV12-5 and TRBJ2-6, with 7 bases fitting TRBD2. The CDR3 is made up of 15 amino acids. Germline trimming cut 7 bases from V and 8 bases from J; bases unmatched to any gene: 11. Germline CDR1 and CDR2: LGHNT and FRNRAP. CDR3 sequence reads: CASAPDPRGTNVLTF. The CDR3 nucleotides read TGTGCTAGTGCCCCGGACCCGCGGGGGACCAACGTCCTGACTTTC.

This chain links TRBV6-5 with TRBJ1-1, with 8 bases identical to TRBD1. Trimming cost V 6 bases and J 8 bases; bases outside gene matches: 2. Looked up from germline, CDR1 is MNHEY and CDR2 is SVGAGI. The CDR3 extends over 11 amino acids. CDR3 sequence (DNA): TGTGCCAGCAGGCGACAGGGGGAAGCTTTCTTT. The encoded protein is CASRRQGEAFF.

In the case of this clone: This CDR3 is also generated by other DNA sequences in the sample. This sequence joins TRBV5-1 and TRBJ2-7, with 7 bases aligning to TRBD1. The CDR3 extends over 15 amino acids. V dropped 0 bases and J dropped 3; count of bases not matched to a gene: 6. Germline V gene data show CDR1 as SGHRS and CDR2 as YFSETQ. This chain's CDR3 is CASSLGGTANYEQYF. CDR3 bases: TGCGCCAGCAGCTTGGGAGGGACAGCAAACTACGAGCAGTACTTC.

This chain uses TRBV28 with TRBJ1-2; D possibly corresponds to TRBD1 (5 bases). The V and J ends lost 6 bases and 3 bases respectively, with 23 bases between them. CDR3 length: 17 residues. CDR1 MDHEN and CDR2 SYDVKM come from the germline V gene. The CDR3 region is CASSRRAGGRADYGYTF. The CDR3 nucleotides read TGTGCCAGCAGCCGCCGAGCTGGTGGCAGGGCCGACTATGGCTACACCTTC.

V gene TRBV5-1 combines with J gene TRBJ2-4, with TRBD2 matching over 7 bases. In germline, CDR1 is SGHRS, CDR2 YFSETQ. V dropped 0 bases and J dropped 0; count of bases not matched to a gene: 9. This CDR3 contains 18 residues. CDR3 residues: CASSLGASGNVAKNIQYF. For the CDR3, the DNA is TGCGCCAGCAGCTTGGGGGCTAGCGGAAATGTAGCCAAAAACATTCAGTACTTC.

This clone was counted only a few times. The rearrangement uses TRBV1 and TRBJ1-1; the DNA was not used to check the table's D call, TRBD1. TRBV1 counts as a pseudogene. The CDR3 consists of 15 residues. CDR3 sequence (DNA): TGCACCAGCAGCCAAGATTCCCGGCAGGGGCGAGTAGCTTTCTTT. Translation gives CTSSQDSRQGRVAFF.

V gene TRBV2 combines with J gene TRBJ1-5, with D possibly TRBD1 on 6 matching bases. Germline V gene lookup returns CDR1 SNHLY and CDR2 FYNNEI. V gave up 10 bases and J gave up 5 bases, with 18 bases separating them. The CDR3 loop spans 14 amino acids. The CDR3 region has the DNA TGTGCCACCGCCCCCAGGGGTAAACATCAGCCCCAGCATTTT. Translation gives CATAPRGKHQPQHF. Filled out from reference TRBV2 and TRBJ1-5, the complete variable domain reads EPEVTQTPSHQVTQMGQEVILRCVPISNHLYFYWYRQILGQKVEFLVSFYNNEISEKSEIFDDQFSVERPDGSNFTLKIRSTKLEDSAMYFCATAPRGKHQPQHFGDGTRLSIL.

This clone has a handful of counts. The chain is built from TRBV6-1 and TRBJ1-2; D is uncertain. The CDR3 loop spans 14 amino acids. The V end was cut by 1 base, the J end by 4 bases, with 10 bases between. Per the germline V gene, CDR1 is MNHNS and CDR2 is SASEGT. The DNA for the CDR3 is TGTGCCAGCAGTGAAGGGGAGAGCCTCTATGGCTACACCTTC. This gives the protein CASSEGESLYGYTF.

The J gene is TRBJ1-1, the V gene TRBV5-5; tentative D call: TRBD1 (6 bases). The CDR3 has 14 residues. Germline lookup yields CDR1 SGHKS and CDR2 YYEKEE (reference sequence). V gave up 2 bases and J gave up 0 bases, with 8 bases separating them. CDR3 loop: CASSFQGLNTEAFF. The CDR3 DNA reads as TGTGCCAGCAGCTTCCAGGGGCTGAACACTGAAGCTTTCTTT.

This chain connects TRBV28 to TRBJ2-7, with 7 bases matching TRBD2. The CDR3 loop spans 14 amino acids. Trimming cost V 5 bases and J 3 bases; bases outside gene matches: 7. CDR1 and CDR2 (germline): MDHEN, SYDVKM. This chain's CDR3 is CASSLSGTNYEQYF. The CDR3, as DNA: TGTGCCAGCAGTCTTTCAGGGACTAACTACGAGCAGTACTTC.

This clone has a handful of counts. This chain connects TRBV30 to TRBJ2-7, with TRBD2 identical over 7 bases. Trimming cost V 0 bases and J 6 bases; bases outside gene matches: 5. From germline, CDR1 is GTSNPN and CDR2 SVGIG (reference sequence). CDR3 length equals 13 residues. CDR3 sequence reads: CAWSVRSSGEQYF. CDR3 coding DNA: TGTGCCTGGAGTGTACGCTCTAGCGGCGAGCAGTACTTC.

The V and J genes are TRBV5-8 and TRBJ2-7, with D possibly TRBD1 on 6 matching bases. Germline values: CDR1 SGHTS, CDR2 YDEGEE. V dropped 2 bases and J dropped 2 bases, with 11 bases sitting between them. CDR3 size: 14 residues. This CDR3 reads CASSFYRDPYEQYF. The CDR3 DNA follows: TGTGCCAGCAGCTTTTACAGGGACCCCTACGAGCAGTACTTC.

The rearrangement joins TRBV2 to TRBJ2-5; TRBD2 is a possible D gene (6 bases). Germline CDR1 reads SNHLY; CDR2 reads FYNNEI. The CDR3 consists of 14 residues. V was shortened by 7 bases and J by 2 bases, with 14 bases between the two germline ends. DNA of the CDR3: TGTGCCAGCACGGCGGGGTTTAATCAAGAGACCCAGTACTTC. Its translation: CASTAGFNQETQYF.

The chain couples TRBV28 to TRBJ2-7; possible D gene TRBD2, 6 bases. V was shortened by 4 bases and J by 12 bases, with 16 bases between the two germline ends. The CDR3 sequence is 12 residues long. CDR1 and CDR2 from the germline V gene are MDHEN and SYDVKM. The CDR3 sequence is CASSSRSLAPYF. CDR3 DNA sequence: TGTGCCAGCAGTTCGAGATCACTAGCTCCGTACTTC.

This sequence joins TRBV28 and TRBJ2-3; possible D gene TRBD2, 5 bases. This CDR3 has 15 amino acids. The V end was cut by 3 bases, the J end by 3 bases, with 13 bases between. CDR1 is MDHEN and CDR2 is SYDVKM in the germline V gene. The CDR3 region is CASSFGEGSTDTQYF. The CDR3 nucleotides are TGTGCCAGCAGTTTTGGCGAGGGATCGACAGATACGCAGTATTTT.

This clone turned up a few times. The CDR3 nucleotides read TGTGCCTCCCAGGGGGACGGAAACACCATATATTTT. Its translation is CASQGDGNTIYF. The rearrangement links TRBV10-3 to TRBJ1-3; 7 bases agree with TRBD1. V shed 11 bases and J 4 bases; nucleotides not matched to a gene: 5. The CDR3 is 12 residues long. Germline CDR1 reads ENHRY; CDR2 reads SYGVKD.

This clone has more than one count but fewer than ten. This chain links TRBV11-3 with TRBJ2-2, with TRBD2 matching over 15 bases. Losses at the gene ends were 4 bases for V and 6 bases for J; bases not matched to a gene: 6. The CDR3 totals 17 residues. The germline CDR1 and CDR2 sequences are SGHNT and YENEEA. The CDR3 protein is CASSSKGLAGGAGELFF. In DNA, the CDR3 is TGTGCCAGCAGCTCGAAGGGACTAGCGGGGGGAGCCGGGGAGCTGTTTTTT.

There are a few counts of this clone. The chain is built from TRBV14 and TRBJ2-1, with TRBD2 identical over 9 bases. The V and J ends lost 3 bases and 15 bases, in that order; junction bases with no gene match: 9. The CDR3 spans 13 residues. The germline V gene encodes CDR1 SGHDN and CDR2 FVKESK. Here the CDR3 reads CASSQVAGDSPFF. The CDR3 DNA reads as TGTGCCAGCAGCCAGGTAGCGGGAGACTCACCGTTCTTC.

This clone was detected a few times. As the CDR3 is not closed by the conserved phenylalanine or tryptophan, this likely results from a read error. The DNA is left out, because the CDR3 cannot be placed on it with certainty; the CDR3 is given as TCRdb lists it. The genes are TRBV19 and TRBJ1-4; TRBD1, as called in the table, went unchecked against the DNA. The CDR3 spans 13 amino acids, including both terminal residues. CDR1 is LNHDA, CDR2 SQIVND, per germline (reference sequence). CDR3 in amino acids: CASSINSGEKMFL.

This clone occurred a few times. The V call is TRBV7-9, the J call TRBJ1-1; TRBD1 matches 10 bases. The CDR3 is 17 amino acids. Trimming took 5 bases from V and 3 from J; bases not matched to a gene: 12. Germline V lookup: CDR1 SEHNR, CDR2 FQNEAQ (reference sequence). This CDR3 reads CASSDRTGGLRDTEAFF. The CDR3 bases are TGTGCCAGCAGCGACCGGACAGGGGGGTTGAGGGACACTGAAGCTTTCTTT.

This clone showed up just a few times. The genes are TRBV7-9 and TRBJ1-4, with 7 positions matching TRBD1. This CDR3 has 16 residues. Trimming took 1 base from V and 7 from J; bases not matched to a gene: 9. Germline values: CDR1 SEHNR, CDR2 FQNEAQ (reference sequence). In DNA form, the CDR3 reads TGTGCCAGCAGCTTAGAAGGGAGACAGGGTTTTGAAAAACTGTTTTTT. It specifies CASSLEGRQGFEKLFF.

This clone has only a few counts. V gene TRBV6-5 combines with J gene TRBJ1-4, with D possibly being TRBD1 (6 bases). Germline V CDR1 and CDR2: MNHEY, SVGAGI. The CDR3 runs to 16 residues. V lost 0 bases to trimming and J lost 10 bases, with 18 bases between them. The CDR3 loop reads CASSYSFTGQRGKLFF. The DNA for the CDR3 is TGTGCCAGCAGTTACTCGTTTACAGGACAGAGGGGAAAACTGTTTTTT.

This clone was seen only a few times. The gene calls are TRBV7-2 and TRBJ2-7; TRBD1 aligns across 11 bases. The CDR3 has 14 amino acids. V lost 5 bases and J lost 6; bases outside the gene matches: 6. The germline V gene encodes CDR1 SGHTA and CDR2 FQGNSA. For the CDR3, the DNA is TGTGCCAGCAGCCCTAGGGACAGGGGGTTCGAGCAGTACTTC. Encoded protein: CASSPRDRGFEQYF.

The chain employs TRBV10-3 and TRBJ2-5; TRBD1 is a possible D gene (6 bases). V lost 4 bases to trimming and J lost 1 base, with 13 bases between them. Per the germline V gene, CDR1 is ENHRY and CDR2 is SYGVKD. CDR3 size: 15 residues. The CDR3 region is CAISAGQGGQETQYF. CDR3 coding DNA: TGTGCCATCAGTGCAGGTCAAGGGGGCCAAGAGACCCAGTACTTC.

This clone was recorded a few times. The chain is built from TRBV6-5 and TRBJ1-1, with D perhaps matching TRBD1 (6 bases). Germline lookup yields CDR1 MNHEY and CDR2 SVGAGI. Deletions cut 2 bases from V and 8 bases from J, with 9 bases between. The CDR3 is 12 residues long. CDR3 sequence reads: CASSYAGTEAFF. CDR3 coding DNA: TGTGCCAGCAGTTACGCCGGGACAGAAGCTTTCTTT.

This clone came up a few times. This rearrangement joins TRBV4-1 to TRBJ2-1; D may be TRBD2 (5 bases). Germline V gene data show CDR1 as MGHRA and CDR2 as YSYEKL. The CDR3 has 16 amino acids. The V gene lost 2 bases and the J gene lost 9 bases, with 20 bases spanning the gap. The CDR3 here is CASSQRRSGGFREQFF. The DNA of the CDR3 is TGCGCCAGCAGCCAAAGGAGGAGCGGAGGTTTCCGTGAGCAGTTCTTC.

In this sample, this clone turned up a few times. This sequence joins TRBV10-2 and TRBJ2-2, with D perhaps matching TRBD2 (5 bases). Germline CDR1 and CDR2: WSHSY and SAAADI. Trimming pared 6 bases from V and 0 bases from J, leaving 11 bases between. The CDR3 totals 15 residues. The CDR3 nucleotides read TGCGCCAGCAGAACCCAGGAGGCGAACACCGGGGAGCTGTTTTTT. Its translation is CASRTQEANTGELFF.

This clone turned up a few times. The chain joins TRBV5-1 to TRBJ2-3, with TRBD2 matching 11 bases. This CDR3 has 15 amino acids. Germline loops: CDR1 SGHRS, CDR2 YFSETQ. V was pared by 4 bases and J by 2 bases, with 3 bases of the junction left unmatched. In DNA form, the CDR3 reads TGCGCCAGCAGCCCGGGACTAGCGGCCACAGATACGCAGTATTTT. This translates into CASSPGLAATDTQYF.

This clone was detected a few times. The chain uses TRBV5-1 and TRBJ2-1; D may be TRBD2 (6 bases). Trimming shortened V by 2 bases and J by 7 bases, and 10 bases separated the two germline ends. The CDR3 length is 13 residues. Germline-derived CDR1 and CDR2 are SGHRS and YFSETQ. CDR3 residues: CASSFVAGNEQFF. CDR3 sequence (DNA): TGCGCCAGCAGCTTCGTGGCGGGAAATGAGCAGTTCTTC. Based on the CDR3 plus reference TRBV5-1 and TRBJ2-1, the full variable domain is KAGVTQTPRYLIKTRGQQVTLSCSPISGHRSVSWYQQTPGQGLQFLFEYFSETQRNKGNFPGRFSGRQFSNSRSEMNVSTLELGDSALYLCASSFVAGNEQFFGPGTRLTVL.

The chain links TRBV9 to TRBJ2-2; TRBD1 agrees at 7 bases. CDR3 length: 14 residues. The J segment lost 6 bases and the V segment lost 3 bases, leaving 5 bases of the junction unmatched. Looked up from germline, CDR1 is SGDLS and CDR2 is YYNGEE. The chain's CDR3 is CASSADRVAGELFF. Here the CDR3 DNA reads TGTGCCAGCAGCGCCGACAGGGTGGCCGGGGAGCTGTTTTTT.

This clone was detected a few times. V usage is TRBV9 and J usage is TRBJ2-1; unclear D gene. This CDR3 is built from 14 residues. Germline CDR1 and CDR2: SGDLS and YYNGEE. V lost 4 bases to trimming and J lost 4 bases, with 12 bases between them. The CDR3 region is CASSMRLAYNEQFF. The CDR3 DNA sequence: TGTGCCAGCAGCATGCGACTGGCTTACAATGAGCAGTTCTTC.

CDR3 coding DNA: TGTGCCAGCAGACCAGGACTAGCGGGATCCTACGAGCAGTACTTC. Translated, it gives CASRPGLAGSYEQYF. The chain carries TRBV6-5 and TRBJ2-7; 12 positions match TRBD2. The ends lost 6 bases at V and 1 base at J; junction bases unmatched: 4. CDR3 length: 15 amino acids. Germline-derived CDR1 and CDR2 are MNHEY and SVGAGI.